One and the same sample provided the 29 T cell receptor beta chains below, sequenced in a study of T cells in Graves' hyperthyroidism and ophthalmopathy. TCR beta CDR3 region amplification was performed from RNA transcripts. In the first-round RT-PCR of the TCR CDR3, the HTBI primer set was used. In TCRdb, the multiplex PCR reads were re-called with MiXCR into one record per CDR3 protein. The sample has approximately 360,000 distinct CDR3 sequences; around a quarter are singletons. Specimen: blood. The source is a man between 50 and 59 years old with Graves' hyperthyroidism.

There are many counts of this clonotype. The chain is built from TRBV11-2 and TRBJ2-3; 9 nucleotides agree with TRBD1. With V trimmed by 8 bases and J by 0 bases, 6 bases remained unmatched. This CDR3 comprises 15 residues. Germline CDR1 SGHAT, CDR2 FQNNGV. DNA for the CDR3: TGTGCCAGCCGAAGGGACAGGGCTAGCACAGATACGCAGTATTTT. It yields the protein CASRRDRASTDTQYF.

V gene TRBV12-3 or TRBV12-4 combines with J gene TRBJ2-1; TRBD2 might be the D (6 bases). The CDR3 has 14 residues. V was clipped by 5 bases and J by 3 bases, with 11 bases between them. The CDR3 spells CASSPRLDYNEQFF. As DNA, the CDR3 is TGTGCCAGCAGTCCCCGACTAGACTACAATGAGCAGTTCTTC.

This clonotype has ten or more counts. The CDR3 loop is CATRLGGTYEQYF. The CDR3 DNA follows: TGTGCCACCAGGTTAGGGGGGACCTACGAGCAGTACTTC. The chain carries TRBV6-1 and TRBJ2-7; D may be TRBD1 or TRBD2 (6 bases each). The germline V gene has CDR1 MNHNS and CDR2 SASEGT. The CDR3 consists of 13 residues. V was shortened by 10 bases and J by 2 bases, with 15 bases between the two germline ends.

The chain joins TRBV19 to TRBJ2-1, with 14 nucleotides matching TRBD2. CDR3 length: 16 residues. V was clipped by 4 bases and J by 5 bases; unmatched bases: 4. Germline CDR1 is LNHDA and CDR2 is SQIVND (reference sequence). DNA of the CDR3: TGTGCCAGTAGTAGGGGGACTAGCGGGAGAAACAATGAGCAGTTCTTC. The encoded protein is CASSRGTSGRNNEQFF.

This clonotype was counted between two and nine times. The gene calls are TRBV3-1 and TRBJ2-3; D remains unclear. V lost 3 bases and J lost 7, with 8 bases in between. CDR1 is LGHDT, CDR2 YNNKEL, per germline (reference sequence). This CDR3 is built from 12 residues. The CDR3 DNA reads TGTGCCAGCAGCCACGGCGATAATACGCAGTATTTT. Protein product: CASSHGDNTQYF.

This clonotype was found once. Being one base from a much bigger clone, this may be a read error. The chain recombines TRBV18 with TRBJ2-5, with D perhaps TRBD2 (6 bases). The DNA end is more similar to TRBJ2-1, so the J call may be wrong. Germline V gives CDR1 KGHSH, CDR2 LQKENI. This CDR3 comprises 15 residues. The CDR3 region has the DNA TGTGCCAGCTCACCACCGGGGGGATTCAAGGAGACCCAGTTCTTC. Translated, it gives CASSPPGGFKETQFF.

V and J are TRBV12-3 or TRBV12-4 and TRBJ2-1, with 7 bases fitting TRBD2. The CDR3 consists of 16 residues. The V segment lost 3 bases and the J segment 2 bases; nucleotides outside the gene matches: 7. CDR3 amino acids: CASSFVTGGPYNEQFF. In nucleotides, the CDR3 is TGTGCCAGCAGTTTTGTAACGGGAGGCCCCTACAATGAGCAGTTCTTC.

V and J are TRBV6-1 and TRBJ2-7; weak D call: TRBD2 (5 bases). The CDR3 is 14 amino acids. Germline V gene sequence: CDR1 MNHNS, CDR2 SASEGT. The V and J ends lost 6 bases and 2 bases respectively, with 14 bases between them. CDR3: CASRAPRGTYEQYF. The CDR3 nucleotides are TGTGCCAGCAGGGCCCCCCGGGGTACCTACGAGCAGTACTTC.

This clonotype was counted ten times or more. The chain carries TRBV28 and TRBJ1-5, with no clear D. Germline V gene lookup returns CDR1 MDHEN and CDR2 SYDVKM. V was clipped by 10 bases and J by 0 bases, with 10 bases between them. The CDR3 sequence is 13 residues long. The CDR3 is CAIQPYSNQPQHF. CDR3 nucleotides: TGTGCCATCCAGCCGTATAGCAATCAGCCCCAGCATTTT.

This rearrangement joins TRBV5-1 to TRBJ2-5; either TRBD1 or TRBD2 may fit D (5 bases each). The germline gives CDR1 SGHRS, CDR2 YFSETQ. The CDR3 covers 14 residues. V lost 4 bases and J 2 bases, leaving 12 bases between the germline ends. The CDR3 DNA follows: TGCGCCAGCAGCGTCGGGACGGAACAAGAGACCCAGTACTTC. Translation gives CASSVGTEQETQYF. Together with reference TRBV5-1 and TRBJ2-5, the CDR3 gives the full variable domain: KAGVTQTPRYLIKTRGQQVTLSCSPISGHRSVSWYQQTPGQGLQFLFEYFSETQRNKGNFPGRFSGRQFSNSRSEMNVSTLELGDSALYLCASSVGTEQETQYFGPGTRLLVL.

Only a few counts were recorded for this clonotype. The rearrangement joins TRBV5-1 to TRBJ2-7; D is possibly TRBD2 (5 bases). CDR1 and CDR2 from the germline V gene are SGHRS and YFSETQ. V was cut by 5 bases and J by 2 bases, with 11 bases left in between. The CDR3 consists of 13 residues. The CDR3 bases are TGCGCCAGCAGGGAGGACCCAGCCTACGAGCAGTACTTC. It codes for CASREDPAYEQYF.

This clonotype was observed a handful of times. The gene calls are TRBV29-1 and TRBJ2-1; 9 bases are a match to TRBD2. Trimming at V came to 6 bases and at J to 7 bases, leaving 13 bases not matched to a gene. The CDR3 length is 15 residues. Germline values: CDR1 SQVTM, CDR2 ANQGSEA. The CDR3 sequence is CSVTPPSGIVNEQFF. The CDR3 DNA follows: TGCAGCGTGACCCCCCCTAGCGGGATAGTGAATGAGCAGTTCTTC.

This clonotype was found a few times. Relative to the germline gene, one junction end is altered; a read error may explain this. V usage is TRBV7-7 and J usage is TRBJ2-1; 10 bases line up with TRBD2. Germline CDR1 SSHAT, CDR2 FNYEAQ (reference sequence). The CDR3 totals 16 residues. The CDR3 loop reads CASSFGLAGAASEQFF. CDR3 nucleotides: TGTGCTAGCAGCTTTGGGCTAGCGGGGGCCGCGAGTGAGCAGTTCTTC. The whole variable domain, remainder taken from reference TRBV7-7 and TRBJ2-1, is GAGVSQSPRYKVTKRGQDVTLRCDPISSHATLYWYQQALGQGPEFLTYFNYEAQPDKSGLPSDRFSAERPEGSISTLTIQRTEQRDSAMYRCASSFGLAGAASEQFFGPGTRLTVL.

CDR3 nucleotides: TGTGCCAGCAGCTTAGCGGCGGGAGGCACCTACGAGCAGTACTTC. It specifies CASSLAAGGTYEQYF. The genes are TRBV7-2 and TRBJ2-7; TRBD2 aligns across 8 bases. The trim removed 0 bases at V and 2 bases at J, leaving 3 bases unmatched. CDR1 and CDR2 (germline): SGHTA, FQGNSA. The CDR3 runs to 15 residues. Using reference TRBV7-2 and TRBJ2-7 for the parts outside the CDR3, the full variable domain is GAGVSQSPSNKVTEKGKDVELRCDPISGHTALYWYRQSLGQGLEFLIYFQGNSAPDKSGLPSDRFSAERTGGSVSTLTIQRTQQEDSAVYLCASSLAAGGTYEQYFGPGTRLTVT.

DNA for the CDR3: TGCAGTGCTAGCGAGGGCTCCCGATCCGTTGCAACTAATGAAAAACTGTTTTTT. It specifies CSASEGSRSVATNEKLFF. The V call is TRBV20-1, the J call TRBJ1-4; D remains ambiguous. The CDR3 extends over 18 amino acids. V lost 3 bases to trimming and J lost 0 bases, with 20 bases between them. Germline V lookup: CDR1 DFQATT, CDR2 SNEGSKA (reference sequence).

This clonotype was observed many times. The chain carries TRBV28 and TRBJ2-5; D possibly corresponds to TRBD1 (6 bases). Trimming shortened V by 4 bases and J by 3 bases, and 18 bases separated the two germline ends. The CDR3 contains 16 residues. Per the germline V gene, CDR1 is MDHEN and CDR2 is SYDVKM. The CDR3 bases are TGTGCCAGCAGTTCGCCCACCCCTACAGGGAAAGAGACCCAGTACTTC. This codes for CASSSPTPTGKETQYF.

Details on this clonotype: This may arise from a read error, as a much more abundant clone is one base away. The CDR3 here is CASSHMADTGEQYF. The CDR3 DNA reads TGTGCCAGCAGCCACATGGCGGATACGGGCGAGCAGTACTTC. The genes are TRBV3-1 and TRBJ2-7; D not resolved. Trimming stripped 3 bases from V and 6 bases from J, with 15 bases between. The CDR3 spans 14 residues. CDR1 is LGHDT and CDR2 is YNNKEL in the germline V gene (reference sequence).

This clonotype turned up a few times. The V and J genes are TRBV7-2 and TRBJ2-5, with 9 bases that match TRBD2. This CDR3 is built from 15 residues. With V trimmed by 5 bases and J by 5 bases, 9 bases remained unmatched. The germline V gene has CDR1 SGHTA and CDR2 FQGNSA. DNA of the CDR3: TGTGCCAGCAGCACCTCGGGACTAGCTTTGGAGACCCAGTACTTC. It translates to CASSTSGLALETQYF.

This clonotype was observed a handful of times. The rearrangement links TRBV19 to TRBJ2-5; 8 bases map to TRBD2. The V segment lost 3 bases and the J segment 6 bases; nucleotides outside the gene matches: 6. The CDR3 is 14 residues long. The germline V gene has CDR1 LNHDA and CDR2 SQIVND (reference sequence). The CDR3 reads CASSINGREKTQYF. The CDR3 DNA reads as TGTGCCAGTAGTATCAACGGGAGGGAAAAGACCCAGTACTTC.

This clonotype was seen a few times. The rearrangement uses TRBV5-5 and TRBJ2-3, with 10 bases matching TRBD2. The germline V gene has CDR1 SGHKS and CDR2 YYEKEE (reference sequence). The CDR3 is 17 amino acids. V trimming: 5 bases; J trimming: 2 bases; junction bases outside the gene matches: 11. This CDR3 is CASRYVVLAGATDTQYF. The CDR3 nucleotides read TGTGCCAGCAGATACGTAGTTCTAGCGGGAGCCACAGATACGCAGTATTTT.

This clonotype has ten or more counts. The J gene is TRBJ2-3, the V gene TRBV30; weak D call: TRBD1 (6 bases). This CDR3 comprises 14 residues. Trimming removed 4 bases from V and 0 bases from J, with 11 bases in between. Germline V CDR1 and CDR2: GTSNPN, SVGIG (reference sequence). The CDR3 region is CAWNRGQSTDTQYF. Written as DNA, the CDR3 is TGTGCCTGGAATCGAGGACAGAGCACAGATACGCAGTATTTT. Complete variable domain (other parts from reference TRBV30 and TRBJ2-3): SQTIHQWPATLVQPVGSPLSLECTVEGTSNPNLYWYRQAAGRGLQLLFYSVGIGQISSEVPQNLSASRPQDRQFILSSKKLLLSDSGFYLCAWNRGQSTDTQYFGPGTRLTVL.

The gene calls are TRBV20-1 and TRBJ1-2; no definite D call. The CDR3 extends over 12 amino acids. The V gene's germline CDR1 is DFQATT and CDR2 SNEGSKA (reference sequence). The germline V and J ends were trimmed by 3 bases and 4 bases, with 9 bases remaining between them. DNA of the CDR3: TGCAGTGCTAGCGGGAGTACCTATGGCTACACCTTC. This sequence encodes CSASGSTYGYTF.

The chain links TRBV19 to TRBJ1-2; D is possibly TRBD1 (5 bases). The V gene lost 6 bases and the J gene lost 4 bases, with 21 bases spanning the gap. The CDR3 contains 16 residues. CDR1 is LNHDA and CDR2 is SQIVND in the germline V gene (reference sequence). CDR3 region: CASRGGTGQVRYGYTF. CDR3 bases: TGTGCCAGTAGGGGGGGGACCGGTCAAGTCCGCTATGGCTACACCTTC.

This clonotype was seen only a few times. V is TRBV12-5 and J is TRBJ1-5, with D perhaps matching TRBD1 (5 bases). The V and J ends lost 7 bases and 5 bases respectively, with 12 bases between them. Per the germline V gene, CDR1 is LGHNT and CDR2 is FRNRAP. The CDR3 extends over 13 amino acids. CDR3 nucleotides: TGTGCTAGTGCCGAGGGACCGTATCAGCCCCAGCATTTT. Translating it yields CASAEGPYQPQHF. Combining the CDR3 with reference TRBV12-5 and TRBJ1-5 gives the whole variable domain DARVTQTPRHKVTEMGQEVTMRCQPILGHNTVFWYRQTMMQGLELLAYFRNRAPLDDSGMPKDRFSAEMPDATLATLKIQPSEPRDSAVYFCASAEGPYQPQHFGDGTRLSIL.

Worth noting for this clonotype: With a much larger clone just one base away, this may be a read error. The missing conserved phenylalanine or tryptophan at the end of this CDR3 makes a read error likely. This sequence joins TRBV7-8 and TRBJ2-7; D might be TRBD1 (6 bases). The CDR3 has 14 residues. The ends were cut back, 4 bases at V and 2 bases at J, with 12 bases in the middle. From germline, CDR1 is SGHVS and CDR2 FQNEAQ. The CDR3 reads CASSSTGTAYEQYS. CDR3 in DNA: TGTGCCAGCAGCTCGACAGGAACCGCCTACGAGCAGTACTCC.

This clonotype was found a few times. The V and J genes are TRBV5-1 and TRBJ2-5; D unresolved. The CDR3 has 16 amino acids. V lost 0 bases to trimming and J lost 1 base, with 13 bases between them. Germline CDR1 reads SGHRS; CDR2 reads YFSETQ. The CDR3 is CASSLATYRTQETQYF. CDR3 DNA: TGCGCCAGCAGCTTGGCGACCTACCGTACCCAAGAGACCCAGTACTTC.

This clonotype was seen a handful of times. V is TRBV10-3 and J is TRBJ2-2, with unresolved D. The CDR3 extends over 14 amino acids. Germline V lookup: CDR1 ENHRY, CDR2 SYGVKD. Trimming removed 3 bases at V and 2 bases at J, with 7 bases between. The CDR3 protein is CAISDDYNTGELFF. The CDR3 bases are TGTGCCATCAGTGATGATTATAACACCGGGGAGCTGTTTTTT.

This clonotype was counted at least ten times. CDR3 sequence: CASSFIGGRYGYTF. The CDR3 DNA reads TGTGCCAGCAGTTTCATAGGGGGTCGGTATGGCTACACCTTC. The V call is TRBV12-3 or TRBV12-4, the J call TRBJ1-2; possible D gene TRBD1, 6 bases. Trimming left V 3 bases short and J 5 bases short, with 13 bases between. CDR3 length equals 14 residues.

In DNA form, the CDR3 reads TGTGCCAGCAGCCACATAGCGGGACGCACAGATACGCAGTATTTT. Protein product: CASSHIAGRTDTQYF. V is TRBV7-9 and J is TRBJ2-3; 8 bases match TRBD2. CDR3 size: 15 residues. Germline V gene sequence: CDR1 SEHNR, CDR2 FQNEAQ (reference sequence). Losses at the gene ends were 5 bases for V and 1 base for J; bases not matched to a gene: 5.